The entry below gives a single T cell receptor beta chain sequence along with its context. Control patients had untreated stable or active relapsing-remitting multiple sclerosis by revised McDonald criteria. Through negative isolation, CD4+ and CD8+ T cells were obtained, while TEMRA cells were enriched using FACS. Germline CDR1 is GTSNPN and CDR2 is SVGIG (reference sequence). V dropped 2 bases and J dropped 0 bases, with 8 bases sitting between them. The CDR3 sequence is 14 residues long. This entry is derived from a study of CD8 T cells in Susac syndrome. Random hexamers primed reverse transcription of roughly 0.5 to 1 ug RNA. The immunoSEQ assay covered 54 Vbeta and 13 Jbeta segments for CDR3. TCRdb processed the immunoSEQ multiplex PCR reads anew with MiXCR; each CDR3 protein has one entry. This table holds 150,000 to 190,000 distinct CDR3 sequences, roughly 96% found once.

Sequences were obtained from CD8+ T cells from PBMCs. This TCR derives from a human donor with multiple sclerosis. The chain couples TRBV30 to TRBJ2-1; D is undetermined. The DNA for the CDR3 is TGTGCCTGGAGTCTGATGGACTCCTACAATGAGCAGTTCTTC. Protein sequence: CAWSLMDSYNEQFF.